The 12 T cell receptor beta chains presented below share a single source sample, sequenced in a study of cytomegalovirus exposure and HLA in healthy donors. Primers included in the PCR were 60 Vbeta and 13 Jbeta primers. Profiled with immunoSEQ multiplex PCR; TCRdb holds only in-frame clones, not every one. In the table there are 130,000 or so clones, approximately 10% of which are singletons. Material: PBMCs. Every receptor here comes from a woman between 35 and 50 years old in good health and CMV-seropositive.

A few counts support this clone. CDR3 coding DNA: TGCGCCAGCAGTAAACTTCTAGCGGGGGGGATGGAGACCCAGTACTTC. Its protein product is CASSKLLAGGMETQYF. V is TRBV10-2 and J is TRBJ2-5; TRBD2 matches 12 bases. With V trimmed by 5 bases and J by 5 bases, 9 bases remained unmatched. This CDR3 spans 16 amino acids. CDR1 WSHSY and CDR2 SAAADI come from the germline V gene.

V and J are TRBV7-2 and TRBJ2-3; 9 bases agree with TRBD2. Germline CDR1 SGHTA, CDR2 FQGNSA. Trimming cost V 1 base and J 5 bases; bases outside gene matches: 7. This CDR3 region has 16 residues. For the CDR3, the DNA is TGTGCCAGCAGCTTAGTGGGCGGGGGGGCCGGAGATACGCAGTATTTT. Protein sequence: CASSLVGGGAGDTQYF.

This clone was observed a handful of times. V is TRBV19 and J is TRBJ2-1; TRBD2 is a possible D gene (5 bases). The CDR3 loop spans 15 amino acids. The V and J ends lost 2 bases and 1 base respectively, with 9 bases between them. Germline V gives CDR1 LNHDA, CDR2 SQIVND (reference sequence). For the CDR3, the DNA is TGTGCCAGTAGTATAATCGGGGAATCCTACAATGAGCAGTTCTTC. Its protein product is CASSIIGESYNEQFF.

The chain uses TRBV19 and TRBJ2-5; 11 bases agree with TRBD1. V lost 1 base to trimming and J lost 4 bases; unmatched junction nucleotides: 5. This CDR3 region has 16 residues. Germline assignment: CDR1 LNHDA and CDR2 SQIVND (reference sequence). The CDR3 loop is CASSIGTGGRGETQYF. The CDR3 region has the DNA TGTGCCAGTAGTATAGGGACAGGGGGCAGAGGAGAGACCCAGTACTTC.

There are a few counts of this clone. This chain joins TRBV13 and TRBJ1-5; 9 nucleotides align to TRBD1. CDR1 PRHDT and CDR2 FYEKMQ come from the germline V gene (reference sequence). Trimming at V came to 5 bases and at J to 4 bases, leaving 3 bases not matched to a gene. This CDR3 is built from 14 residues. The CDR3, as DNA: TGTGCCAGCAGCCCCGGACAGGGGAATCAGCCCCAGCATTTT. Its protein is CASSPGQGNQPQHF.

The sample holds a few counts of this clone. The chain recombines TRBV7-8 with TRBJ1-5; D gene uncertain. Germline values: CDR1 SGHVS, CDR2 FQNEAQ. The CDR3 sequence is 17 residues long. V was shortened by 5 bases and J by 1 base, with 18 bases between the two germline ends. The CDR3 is CASSSLAKSRSNQPQHF. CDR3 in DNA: TGTGCCAGCAGCAGCTTAGCGAAATCACGGAGCAATCAGCCCCAGCATTTT.

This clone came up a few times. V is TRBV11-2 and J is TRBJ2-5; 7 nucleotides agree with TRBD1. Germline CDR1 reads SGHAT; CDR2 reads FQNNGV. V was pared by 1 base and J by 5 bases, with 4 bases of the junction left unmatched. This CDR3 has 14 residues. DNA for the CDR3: TGTGCCAGCAGCTTAGGGAGCAGGGGGGAGACCCAGTACTTC. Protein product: CASSLGSRGETQYF.

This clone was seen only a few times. CDR3 region: CASSEASGTDTQYF. DNA for the CDR3: TGCGCCAGCAGTGAGGCTAGCGGCACAGATACGCAGTATTTT. The chain is built from TRBV10-1 and TRBJ2-3, with D perhaps TRBD2 (6 bases). V shed 2 bases and J shed 1 base, with 7 bases lying between them. CDR1 and CDR2 (germline): WNHNN, SYGVQD (reference sequence). The CDR3 runs 14 residues.

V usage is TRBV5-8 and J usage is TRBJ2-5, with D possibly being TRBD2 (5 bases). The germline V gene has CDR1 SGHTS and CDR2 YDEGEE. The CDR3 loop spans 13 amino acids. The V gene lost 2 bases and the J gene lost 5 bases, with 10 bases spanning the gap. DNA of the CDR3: TGTGCCAGCAGCTTCAAGGGAGTGGAGACCCAGTACTTC. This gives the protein CASSFKGVETQYF.

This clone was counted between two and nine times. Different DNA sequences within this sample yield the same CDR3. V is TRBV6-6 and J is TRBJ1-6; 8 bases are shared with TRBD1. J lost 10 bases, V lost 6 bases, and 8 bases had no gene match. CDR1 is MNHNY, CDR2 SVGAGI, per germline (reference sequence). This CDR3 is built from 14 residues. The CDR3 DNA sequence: TGTGCCAGCAGACGAGACAGGGGAGGATCACCCCTCCACTTT. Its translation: CASRRDRGGSPLHF.

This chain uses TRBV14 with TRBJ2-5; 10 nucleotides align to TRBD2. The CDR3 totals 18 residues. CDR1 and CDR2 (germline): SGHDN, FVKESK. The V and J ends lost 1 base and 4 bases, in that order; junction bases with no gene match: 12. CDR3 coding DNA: TGTGCCAGCAGCCAAGGCATGGTACTAGCGGGGTCCGGAGAGACCCAGTACTTC. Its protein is CASSQGMVLAGSGETQYF. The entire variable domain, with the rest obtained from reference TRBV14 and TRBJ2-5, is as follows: EAGVTQFPSHSVIEKGQTVTLRCDPISGHDNLYWYRRVMGKEIKFLLHFVKESKQDESGMPNNRFLAERTGGTYSTLKVQPAELEDSGVYFCASSQGMVLAGSGETQYFGPGTRLLVL.

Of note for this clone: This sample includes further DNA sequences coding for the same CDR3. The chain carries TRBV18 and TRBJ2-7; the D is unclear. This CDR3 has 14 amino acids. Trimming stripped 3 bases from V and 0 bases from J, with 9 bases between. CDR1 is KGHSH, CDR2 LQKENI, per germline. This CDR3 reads CASSPPSTSYEQYF. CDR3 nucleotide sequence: TGTGCCAGCTCACCCCCCAGTACCTCCTACGAGCAGTACTTC.